This T cell receptor (beta chain) was sequenced for a study of T cells in Graves' hyperthyroidism and ophthalmopathy. Overall study findings and caveats: Blood also held most thyroid clonotypes expanded beyond 0.001.

The CDR3 spans 16 residues. After removal of 3 bases from V and 5 bases from J, the junction contained 10 bases not matched to a gene. Germline V gene sequence: CDR1 DFQATT, CDR2 SNEGSKA (reference sequence). Using RNA transcripts as the source, TCR beta CDR3 regions were amplified. HTBI primers were the set used in a first-round RT-PCR of the TCR CDR3. TCRdb reprocessed the multiplex PCR reads via MiXCR and lists one record per CDR3 protein. The sample consists of about 300,000 distinct CDR3 sequences, approximately 18% of them appearing once. This clonotype was recorded many times. Antigen unknown. V is TRBV20-1 and J is TRBJ2-5; TRBD2 matches at 12 bases. Sequences were obtained from blood. This TCR was sampled from a man between 45 and 60 years old with Graves' ophthalmopathy. DNA for the CDR3: TGCAGTGCTAGGACTAGCGGGAGAGTGGTGCTGGAGACCCAGTACTTC. This encodes CSARTSGRVVLETQYF.